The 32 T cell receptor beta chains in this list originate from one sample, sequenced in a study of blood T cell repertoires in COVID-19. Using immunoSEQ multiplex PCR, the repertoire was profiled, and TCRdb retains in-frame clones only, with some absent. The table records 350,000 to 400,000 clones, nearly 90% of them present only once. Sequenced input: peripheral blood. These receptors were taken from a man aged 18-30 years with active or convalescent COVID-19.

CDR3 protein: CASSMQARGYTF. CDR3 bases: TGTGCCAGCAGTATGCAGGCTCGGGGCTACACCTTC. The genes are TRBV12-3 or TRBV12-4 and TRBJ1-2; unclear D gene. This CDR3 has 12 residues. V was clipped by 5 bases and J by 8 bases, with 12 bases between them.

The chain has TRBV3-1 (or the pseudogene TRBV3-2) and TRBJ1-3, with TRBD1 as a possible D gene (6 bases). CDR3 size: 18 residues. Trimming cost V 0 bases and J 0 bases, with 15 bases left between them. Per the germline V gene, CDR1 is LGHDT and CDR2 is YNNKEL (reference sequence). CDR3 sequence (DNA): TGTGCCAGCAGCCAAGATACCGGGACACTCCTCTCTGGAAACACCATATATTTT. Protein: CASSQDTGTLLSGNTIYF.

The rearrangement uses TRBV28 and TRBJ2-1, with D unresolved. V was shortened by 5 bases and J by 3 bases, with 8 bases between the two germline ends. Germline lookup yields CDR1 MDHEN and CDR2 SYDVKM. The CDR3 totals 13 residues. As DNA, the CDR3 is TGTGCCAGCAGTCGGAGCAACTACAATGAGCAGTTCTTC. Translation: CASSRSNYNEQFF.

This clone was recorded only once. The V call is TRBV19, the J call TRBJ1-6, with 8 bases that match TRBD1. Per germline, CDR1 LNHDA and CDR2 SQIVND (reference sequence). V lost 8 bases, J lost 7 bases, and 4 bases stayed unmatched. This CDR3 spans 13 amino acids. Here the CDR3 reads CASRDRLNSPLHF. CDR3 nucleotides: TGTGCCAGTCGGGACAGGCTGAATTCACCCCTCCACTTT.

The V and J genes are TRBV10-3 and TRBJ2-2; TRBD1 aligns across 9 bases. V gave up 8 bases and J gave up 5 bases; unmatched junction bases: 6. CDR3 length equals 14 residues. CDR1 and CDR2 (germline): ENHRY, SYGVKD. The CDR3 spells CAIEGQGGTGELFF. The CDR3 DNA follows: TGTGCCATCGAGGGACAGGGCGGGACCGGGGAGCTGTTTTTT.

CDR3 sequence (DNA): TGTGCCAGCGCGGGACAGGGGGCTTTCGGGGAGCTGTTTTTT. This encodes CASAGQGAFGELFF. The chain combines TRBV4-2 with TRBJ2-2; 12 bases are shared with TRBD1. The germline V gene has CDR1 LGHNA and CDR2 YNFKEQ. With V trimmed by 8 bases and J by 7 bases, 5 bases remained unmatched. This CDR3 region has 14 residues.

CDR3 sequence: CASSLVPSGSSYNEQFF. Here the CDR3 DNA reads TGTGCCAGCAGCTTAGTTCCTAGCGGGAGCTCCTACAATGAGCAGTTCTTC. V is TRBV7-2 and J is TRBJ2-1, with 10 positions matching TRBD2. V shed 1 base, J shed 0 bases, and the junction held 3 bases outside the gene matches. Germline V gene lookup returns CDR1 SGHTA and CDR2 FQGNSA. The CDR3 covers 17 residues.

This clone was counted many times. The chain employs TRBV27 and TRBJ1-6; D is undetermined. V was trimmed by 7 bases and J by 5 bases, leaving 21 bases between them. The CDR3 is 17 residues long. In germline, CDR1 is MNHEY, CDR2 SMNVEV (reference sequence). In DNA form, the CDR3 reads TGTGCCAGCACCAATTATCGCGATAGTAGCCATAATTCACCCCTCCACTTT. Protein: CASTNYRDSSHNSPLHF.

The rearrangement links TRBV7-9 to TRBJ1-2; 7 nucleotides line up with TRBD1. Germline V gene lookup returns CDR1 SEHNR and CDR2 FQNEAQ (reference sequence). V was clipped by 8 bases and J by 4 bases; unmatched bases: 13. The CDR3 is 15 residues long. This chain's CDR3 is CASANPRTGSYGYTF. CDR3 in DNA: TGTGCCAGCGCCAACCCTAGGACAGGCAGCTATGGCTACACCTTC. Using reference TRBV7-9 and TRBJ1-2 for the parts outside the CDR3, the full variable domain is DTGVSQNPRHKITKRGQNVTFRCDPISEHNRLYWYRQTLGQGPEFLTYFQNEAQLEKSRLLSDRFSAERPKGSFSTLEIQRTEQGDSAMYLCASANPRTGSYGYTFGSGTRLTVV.

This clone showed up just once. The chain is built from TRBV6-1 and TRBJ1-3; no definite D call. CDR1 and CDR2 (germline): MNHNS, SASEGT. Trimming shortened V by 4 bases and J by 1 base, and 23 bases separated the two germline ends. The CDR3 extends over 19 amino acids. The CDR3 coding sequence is TGTGCCAGCAGTGGGACGGACTTCGCGGGCAGCGTATCTGGAAACACCATATATTTT. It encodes CASSGTDFAGSVSGNTIYF.

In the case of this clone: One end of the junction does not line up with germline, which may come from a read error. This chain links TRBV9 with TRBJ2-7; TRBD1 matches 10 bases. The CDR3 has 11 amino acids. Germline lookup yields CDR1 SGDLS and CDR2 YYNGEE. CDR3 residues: CASSVRGQGFF. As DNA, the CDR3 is TGTGCCAGCAGCGTACGGGGACAGGGGTTTTTC.

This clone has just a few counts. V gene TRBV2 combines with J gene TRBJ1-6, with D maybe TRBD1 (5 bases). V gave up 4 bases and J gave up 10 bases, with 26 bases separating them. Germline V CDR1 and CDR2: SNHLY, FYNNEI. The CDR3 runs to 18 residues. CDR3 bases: TGTGCCAGCAGTGTCGCCCAGGGCGGTAGCCCAACGCGGTCACCCCTCCACTTT. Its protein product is CASSVAQGGSPTRSPLHF.

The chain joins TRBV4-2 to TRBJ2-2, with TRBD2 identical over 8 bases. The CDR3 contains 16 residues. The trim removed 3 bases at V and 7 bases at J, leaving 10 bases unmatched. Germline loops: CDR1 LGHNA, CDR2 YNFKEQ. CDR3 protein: CASSQSTGGLHGELFF. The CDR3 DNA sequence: TGTGCCAGCAGCCAGTCTACGGGAGGGCTACACGGGGAGCTGTTTTTT.

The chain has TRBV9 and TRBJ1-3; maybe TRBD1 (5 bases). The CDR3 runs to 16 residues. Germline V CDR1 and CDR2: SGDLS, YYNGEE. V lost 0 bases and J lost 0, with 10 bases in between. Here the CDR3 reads CASSVAFQGSGNTIYF. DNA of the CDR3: TGTGCCAGCAGCGTAGCTTTCCAGGGCTCTGGAAACACCATATATTTT.

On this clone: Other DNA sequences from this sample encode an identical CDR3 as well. The CDR3 nucleotides are TGTGCCAGCAGCTTAGGTTCGGGACTTGTCACAGATACGCAGTATTTT. It translates to CASSLGSGLVTDTQYF. This sequence joins TRBV13 and TRBJ2-3; TRBD2 is a possible D gene (6 bases). Germline V lookup: CDR1 PRHDT, CDR2 FYEKMQ (reference sequence). Trimming took 0 bases from V and 2 from J, leaving 12 bases between them. The CDR3 runs to 16 residues.

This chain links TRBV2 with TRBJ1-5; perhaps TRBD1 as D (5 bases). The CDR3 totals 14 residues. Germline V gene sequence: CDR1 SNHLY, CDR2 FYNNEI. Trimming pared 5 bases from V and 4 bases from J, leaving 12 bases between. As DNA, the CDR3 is TGTGCCAGCAGTACCCTCGGGGGGAATCAGCCCCAGCATTTT. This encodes CASSTLGGNQPQHF.

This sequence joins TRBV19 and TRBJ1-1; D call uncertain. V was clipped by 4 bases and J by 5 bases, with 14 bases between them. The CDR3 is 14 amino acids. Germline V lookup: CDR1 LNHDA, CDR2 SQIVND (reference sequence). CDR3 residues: CASSSAIAGTEAFF. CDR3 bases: TGTGCCAGTAGTAGCGCCATTGCGGGAACTGAAGCTTTCTTT.

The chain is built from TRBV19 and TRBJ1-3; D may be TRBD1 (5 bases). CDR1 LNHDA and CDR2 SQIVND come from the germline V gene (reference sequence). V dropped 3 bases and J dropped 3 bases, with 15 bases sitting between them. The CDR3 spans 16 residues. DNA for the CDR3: TGTGCCAGTAGTATCGGCCGGCAGGGTGGTGGAAACACCATATATTTT. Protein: CASSIGRQGGGNTIYF.

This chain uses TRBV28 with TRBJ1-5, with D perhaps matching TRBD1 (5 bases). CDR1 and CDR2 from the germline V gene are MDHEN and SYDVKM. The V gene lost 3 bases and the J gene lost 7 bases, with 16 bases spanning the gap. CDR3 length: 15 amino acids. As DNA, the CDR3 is TGTGCCAGCAGTTTCGGGTGGCAGGGTCGACAGCCCCAGCATTTT. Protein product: CASSFGWQGRQPQHF.

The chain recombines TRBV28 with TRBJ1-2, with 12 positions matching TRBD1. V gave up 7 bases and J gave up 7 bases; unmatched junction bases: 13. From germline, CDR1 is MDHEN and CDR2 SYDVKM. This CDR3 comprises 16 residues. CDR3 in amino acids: CASTITGGQGASGYTF. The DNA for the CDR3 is TGTGCCAGCACCATTACGGGGGGACAGGGGGCTTCTGGCTACACCTTC.

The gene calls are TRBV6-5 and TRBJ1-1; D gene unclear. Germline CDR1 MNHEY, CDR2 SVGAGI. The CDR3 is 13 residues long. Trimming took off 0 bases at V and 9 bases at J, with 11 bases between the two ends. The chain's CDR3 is CASSYSQASQAFF. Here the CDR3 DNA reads TGTGCCAGCAGTTACTCCCAGGCCTCACAAGCTTTCTTT.

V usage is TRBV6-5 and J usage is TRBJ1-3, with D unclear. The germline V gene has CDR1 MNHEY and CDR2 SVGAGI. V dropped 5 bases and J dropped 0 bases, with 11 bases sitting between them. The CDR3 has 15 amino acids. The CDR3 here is CASSPDTNSGNTIYF. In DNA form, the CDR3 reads TGTGCCAGCAGTCCCGACACAAACTCTGGAAACACCATATATTTT.

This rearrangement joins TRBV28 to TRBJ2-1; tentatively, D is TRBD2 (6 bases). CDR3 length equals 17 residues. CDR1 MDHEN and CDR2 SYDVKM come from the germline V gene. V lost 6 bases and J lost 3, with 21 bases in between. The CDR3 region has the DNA TGTGCCAGCAGCCAACCTGGCGGGGAGGCCGTCTACAATGAGCAGTTCTTC. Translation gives CASSQPGGEAVYNEQFF.

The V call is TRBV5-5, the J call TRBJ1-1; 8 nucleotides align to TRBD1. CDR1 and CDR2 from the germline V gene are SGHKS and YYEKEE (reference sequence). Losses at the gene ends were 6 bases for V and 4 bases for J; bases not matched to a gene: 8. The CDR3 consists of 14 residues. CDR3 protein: CASIPGGSGTEAFF. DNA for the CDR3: TGTGCCAGCATCCCAGGGGGCTCGGGCACTGAAGCTTTCTTT.

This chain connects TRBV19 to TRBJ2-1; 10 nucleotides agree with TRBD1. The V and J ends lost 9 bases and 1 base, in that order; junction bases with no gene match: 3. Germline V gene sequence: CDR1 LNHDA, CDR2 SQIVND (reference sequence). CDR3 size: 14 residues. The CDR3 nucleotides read TGTGCCAGCAGACAGGGGGCGTCCTACAATGAGCAGTTCTTC. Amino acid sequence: CASRQGASYNEQFF.

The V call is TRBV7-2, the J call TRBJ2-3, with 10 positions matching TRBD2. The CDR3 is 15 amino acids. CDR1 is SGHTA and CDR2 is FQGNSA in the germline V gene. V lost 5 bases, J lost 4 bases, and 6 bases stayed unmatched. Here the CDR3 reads CASSPSGRGADTQYF. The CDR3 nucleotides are TGTGCCAGCAGCCCAAGCGGGAGGGGGGCAGATACGCAGTATTTT.

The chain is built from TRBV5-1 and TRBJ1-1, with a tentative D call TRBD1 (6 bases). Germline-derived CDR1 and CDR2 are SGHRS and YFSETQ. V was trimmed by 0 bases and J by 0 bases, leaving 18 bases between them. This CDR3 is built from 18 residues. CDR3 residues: CASSLALSDRRMNTEAFF. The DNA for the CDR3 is TGCGCCAGCAGCTTGGCCCTATCGGACAGACGAATGAACACTGAAGCTTTCTTT.

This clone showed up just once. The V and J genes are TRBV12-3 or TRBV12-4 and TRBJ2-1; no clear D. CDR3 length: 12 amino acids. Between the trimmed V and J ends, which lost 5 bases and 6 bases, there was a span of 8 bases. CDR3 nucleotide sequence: TGTGCCAGCAGTCTCCGGGTCAATGAGCAGTTCTTC. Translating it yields CASSLRVNEQFF.

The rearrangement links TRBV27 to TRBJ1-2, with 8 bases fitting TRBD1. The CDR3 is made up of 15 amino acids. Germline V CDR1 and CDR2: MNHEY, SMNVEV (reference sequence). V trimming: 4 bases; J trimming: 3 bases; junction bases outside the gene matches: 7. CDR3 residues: CASSSSPGGDYGYTF. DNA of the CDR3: TGTGCCAGCAGTTCCTCACCAGGGGGCGACTATGGCTACACCTTC.

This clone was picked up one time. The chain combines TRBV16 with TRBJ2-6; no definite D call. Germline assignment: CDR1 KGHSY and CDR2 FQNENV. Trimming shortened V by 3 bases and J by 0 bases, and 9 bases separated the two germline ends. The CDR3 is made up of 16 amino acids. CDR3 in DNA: TGTGCCAGCAGCCACGGCCTAGACTCTGGGGCCAACGTCCTGACTTTC. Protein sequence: CASSHGLDSGANVLTF.

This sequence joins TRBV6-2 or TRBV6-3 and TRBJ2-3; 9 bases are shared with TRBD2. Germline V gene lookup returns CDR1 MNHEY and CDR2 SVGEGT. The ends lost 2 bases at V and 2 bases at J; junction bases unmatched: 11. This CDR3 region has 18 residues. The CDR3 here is CASSYAVRLAGHTDTQYF. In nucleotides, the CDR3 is TGTGCCAGCAGTTACGCGGTGCGGCTAGCGGGACACACAGATACGCAGTATTTT.

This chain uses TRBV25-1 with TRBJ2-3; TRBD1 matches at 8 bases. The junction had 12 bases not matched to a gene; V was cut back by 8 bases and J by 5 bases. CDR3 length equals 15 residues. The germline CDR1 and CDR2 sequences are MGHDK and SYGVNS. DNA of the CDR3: TGTGCCAGCCGCCCGTGGCAGGGGGCCGGAGATACGCAGTATTTT. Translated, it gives CASRPWQGAGDTQYF.